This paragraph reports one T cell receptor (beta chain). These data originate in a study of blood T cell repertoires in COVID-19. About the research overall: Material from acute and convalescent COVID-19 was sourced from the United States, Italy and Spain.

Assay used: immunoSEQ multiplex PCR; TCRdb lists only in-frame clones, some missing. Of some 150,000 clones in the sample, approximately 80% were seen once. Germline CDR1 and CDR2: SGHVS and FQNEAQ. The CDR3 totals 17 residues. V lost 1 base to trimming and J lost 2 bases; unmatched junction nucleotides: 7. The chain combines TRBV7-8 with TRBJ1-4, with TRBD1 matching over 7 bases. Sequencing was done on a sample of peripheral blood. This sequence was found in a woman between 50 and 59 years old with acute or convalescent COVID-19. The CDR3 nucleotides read TGTGCCAGCAGCTTAGAATACCTGGGACAGACTAATGAAAAACTGTTTTTT. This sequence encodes CASSLEYLGQTNEKLFF.